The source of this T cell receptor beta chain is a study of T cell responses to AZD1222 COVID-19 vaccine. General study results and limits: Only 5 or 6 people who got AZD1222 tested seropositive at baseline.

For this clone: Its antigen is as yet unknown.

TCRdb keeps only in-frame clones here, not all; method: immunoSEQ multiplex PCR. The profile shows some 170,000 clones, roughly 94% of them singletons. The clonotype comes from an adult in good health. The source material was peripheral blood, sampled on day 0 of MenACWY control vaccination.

In DNA, the CDR3 is TGTGCCAGTAGTATAAACCGCAACAATGAGCAGTTCTTC. Translated: CASSINRNNEQFF. The chain employs TRBV19 and TRBJ2-1; no reliable D call. V was pared by 2 bases and J by 5 bases, with 7 bases between. The CDR3 has 13 residues. In germline, CDR1 is LNHDA, CDR2 SQIVND (reference sequence).